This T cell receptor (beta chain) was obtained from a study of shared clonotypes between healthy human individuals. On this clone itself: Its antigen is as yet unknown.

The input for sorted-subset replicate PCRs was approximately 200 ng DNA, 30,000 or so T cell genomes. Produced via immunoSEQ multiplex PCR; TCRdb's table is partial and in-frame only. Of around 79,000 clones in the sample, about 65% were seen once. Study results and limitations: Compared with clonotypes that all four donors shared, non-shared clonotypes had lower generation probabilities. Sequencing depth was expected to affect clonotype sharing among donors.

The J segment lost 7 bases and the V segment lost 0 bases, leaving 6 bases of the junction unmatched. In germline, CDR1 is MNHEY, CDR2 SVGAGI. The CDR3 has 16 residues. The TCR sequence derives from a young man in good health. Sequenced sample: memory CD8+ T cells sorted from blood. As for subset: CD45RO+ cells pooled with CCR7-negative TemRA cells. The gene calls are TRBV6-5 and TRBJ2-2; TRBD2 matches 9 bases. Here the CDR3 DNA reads TGTGCCAGCAGTTACTCGCGGGAGGGCCCTGACGGGGAGCTGTTTTTT. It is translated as CASSYSREGPDGELFF.